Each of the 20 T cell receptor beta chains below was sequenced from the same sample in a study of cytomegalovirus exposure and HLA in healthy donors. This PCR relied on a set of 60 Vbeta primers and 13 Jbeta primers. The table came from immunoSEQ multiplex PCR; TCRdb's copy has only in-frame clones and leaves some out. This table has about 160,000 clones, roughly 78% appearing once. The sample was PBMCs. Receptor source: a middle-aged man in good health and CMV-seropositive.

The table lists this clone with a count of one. The CDR3 region has the DNA TGCGCCAGCAGCTTGGTGGGACAGGGCTCCTACGAGCAGTACTTC. This sequence encodes CASSLVGQGSYEQYF. The V gene is TRBV5-1, the J gene TRBJ2-7; TRBD1 agrees at 9 bases. Per germline, CDR1 SGHRS and CDR2 YFSETQ. V shed 0 bases, J shed 0 bases, and the junction held 1 base outside the gene matches. The CDR3 is made up of 15 amino acids.

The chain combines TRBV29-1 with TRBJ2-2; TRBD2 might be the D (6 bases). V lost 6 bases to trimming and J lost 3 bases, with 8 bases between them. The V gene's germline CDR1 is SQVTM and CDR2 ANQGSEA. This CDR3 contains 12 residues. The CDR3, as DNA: TGCAGCGTGGGGACTGACACCGGGGAGCTGTTTTTT. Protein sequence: CSVGTDTGELFF.

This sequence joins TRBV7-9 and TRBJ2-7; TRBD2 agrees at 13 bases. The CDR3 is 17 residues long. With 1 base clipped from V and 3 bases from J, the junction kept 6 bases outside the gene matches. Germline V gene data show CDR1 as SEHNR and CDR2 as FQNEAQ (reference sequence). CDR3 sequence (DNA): TGTGCCAGCAGCTTAGGGGGACTAGCGGGATCTAGCTACGAGCAGTACTTC. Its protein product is CASSLGGLAGSSYEQYF.

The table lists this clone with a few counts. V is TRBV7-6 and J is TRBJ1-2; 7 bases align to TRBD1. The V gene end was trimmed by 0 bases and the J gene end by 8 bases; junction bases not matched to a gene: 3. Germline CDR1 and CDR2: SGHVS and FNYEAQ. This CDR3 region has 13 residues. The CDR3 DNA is TGTGCCAGCAGCTTAGCAGGGGGCGGCGGCTACACCTTC. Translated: CASSLAGGGGYTF.

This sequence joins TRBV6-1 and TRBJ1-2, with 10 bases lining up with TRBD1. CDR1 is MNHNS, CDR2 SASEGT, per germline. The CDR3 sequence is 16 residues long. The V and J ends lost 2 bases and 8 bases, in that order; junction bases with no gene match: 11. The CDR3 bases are TGTGCCAGCAGTGAAAGGAGGACAGGGGGATTTAGCGGCTACACCTTC. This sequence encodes CASSERRTGGFSGYTF.

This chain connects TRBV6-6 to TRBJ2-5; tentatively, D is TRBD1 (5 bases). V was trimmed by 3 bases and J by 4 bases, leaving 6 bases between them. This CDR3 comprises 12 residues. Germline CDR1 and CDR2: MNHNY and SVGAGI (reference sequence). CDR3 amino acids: CASSYRGETQYF. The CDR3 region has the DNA TGTGCCAGCAGTTATAGGGGAGAGACCCAGTACTTC.

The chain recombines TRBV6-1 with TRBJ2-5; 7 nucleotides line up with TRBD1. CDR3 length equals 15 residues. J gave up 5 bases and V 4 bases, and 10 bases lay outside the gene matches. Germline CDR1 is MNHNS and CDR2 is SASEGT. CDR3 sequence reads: CASSGSTGVLETQYF. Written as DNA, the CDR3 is TGTGCCAGCAGTGGATCTACAGGGGTCTTGGAGACCCAGTACTTC.

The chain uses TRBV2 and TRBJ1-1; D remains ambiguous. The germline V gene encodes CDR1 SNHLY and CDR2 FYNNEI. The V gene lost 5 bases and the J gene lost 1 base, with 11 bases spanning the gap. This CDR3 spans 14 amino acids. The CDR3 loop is CASSRQVGNTEAFF. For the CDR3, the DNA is TGTGCCAGCAGTAGGCAGGTTGGGAACACTGAAGCTTTCTTT.

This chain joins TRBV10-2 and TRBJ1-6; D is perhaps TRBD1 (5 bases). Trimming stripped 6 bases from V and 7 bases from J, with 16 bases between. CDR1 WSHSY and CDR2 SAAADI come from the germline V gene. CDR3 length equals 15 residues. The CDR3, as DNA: TGCGCCAGCAGCGAACAGGAGACAGCCAATTCACCCCTCCACTTT. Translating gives CASSEQETANSPLHF.

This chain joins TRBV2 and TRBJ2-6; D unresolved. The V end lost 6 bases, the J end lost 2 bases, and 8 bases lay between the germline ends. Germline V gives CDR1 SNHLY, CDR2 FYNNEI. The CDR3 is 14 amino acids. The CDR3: CASSPWPGANVLTF. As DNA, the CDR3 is TGTGCCAGCAGCCCTTGGCCTGGGGCCAACGTCCTGACTTTC.

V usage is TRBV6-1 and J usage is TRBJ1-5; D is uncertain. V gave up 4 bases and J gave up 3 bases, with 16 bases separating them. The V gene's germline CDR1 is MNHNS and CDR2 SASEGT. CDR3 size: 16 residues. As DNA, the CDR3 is TGTGCCAGCAGTGCAAACTCCGGGGTACTCAATCAGCCCCAGCATTTT. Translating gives CASSANSGVLNQPQHF.

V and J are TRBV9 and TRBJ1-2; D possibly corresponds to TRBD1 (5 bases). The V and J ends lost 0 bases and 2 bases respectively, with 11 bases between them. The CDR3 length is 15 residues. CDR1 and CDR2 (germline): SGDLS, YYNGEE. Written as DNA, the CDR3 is TGTGCCAGCAGCGTAGTAGGGGTCCCAAACTATGGCTACACCTTC. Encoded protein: CASSVVGVPNYGYTF.

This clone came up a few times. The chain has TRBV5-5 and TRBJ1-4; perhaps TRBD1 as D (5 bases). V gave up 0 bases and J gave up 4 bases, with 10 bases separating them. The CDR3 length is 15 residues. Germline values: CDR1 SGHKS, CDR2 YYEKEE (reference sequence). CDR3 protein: CASSLEGRFNEKLFF. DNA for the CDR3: TGTGCCAGCAGCTTGGAGGGGCGATTTAATGAAAAACTGTTTTTT.

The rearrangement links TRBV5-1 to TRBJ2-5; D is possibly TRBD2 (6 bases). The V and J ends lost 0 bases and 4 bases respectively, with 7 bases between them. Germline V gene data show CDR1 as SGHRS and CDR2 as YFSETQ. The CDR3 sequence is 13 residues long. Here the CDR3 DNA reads TGCGCCAGCAGCTTGGCGGGGGTAGAGACCCAGTACTTC. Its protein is CASSLAGVETQYF.

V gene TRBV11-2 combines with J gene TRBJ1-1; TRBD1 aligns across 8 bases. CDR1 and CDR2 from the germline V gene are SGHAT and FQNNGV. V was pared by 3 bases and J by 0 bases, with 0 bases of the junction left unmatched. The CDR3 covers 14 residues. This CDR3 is CASSLTGVNTEAFF. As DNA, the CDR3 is TGTGCCAGCAGCTTGACAGGGGTGAACACTGAAGCTTTCTTT.

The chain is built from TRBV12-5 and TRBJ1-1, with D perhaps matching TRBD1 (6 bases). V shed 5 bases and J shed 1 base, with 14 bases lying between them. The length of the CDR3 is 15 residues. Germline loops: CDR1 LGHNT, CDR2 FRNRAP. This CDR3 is CASGDRDKRNTEAFF. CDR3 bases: TGTGCTAGTGGTGACCGGGACAAAAGGAACACTGAAGCTTTCTTT.

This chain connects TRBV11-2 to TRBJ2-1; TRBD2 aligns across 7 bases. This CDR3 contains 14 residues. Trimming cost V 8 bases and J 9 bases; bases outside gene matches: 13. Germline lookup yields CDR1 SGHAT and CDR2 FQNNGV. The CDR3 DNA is TGTGCCAGCCGGGATTGGACTAGAGGGAGTGAGCAGTTCTTC. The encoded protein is CASRDWTRGSEQFF. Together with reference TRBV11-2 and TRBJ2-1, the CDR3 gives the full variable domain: EAGVAQSPRYKIIEKRQSVAFWCNPISGHATLYWYQQILGQGPKLLIQFQNNGVVDDSQLPKDRFSAERLKGVDSTLKIQPAKLEDSAVYLCASRDWTRGSEQFFGPGTRLTVL.

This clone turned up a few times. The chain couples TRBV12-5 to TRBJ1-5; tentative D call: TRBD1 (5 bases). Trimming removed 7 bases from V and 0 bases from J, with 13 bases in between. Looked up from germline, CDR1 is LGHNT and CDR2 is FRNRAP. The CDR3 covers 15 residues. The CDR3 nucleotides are TGTGCTAGTGATTCGGACGGGGGTAGCAATCAGCCCCAGCATTTT. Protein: CASDSDGGSNQPQHF.

DNA for the CDR3: TGTGCCAGCAGCCAGGACTTGAGGAGCAATCAGCCCCAGCATTTT. Its translation: CASSQDLRSNQPQHF. The rearrangement uses TRBV7-2 and TRBJ1-5, with D hard to call. Germline CDR1 and CDR2: SGHTA and FQGNSA. This CDR3 contains 15 residues. The germline V and J ends were trimmed by 5 bases and 1 base, with 12 bases remaining between them. Supplemented by reference TRBV7-2 and TRBJ1-5, the full variable domain reads GAGVSQSPSNKVTEKGKDVELRCDPISGHTALYWYRQSLGQGLEFLIYFQGNSAPDKSGLPSDRFSAERTGGSVSTLTIQRTQQEDSAVYLCASSQDLRSNQPQHFGDGTRLSIL.

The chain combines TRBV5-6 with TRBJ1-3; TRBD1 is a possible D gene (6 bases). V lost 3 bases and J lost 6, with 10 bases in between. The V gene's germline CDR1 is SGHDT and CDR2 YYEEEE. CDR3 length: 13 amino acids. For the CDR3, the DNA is TGTGCCAGCAGCTCCCGGACAGTAAACACCATATATTTT. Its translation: CASSSRTVNTIYF.